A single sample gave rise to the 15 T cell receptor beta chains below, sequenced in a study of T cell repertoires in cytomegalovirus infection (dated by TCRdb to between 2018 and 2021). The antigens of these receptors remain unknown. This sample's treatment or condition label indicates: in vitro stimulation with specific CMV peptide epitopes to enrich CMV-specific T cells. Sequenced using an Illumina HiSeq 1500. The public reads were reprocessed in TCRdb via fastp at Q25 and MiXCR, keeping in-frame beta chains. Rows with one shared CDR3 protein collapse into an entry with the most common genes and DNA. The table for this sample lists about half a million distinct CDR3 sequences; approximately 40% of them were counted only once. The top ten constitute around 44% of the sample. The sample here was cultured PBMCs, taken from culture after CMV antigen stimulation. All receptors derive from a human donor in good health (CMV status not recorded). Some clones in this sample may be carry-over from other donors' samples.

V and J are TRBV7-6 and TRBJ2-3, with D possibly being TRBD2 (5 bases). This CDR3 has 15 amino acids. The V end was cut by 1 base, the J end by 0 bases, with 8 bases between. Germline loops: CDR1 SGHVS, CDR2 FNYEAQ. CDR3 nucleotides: TGTGCCAGCAGCTTAGTTCGGACTAGCACAGATACGCAGTATTTT. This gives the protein CASSLVRTSTDTQYF.

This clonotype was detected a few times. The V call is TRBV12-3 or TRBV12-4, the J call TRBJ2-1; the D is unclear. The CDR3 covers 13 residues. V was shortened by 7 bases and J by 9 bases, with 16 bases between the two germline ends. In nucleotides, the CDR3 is TGTGCCAGCATCTCGCAAGTGGTCGGTGAGCAGTTCTTC. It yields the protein CASISQVVGEQFF.

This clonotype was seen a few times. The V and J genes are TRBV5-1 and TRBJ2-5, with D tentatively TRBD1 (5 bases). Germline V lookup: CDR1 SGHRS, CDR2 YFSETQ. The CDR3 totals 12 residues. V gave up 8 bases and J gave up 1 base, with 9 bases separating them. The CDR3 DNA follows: TGCGCCAGTGGGGCCTTCCAAGAGACCCAGTACTTC. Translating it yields CASGAFQETQYF. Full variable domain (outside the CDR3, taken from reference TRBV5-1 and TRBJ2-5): KAGVTQTPRYLIKTRGQQVTLSCSPISGHRSVSWYQQTPGQGLQFLFEYFSETQRNKGNFPGRFSGRQFSNSRSEMNVSTLELGDSALYLCASGAFQETQYFGPGTRLLVL.

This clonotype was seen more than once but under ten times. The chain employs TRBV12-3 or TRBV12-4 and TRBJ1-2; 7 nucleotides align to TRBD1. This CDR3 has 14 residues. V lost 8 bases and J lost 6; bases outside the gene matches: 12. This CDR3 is CASQTDRDSNGYTF. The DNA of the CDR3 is TGTGCCAGCCAGACCGACAGGGATAGTAATGGCTACACCTTC.

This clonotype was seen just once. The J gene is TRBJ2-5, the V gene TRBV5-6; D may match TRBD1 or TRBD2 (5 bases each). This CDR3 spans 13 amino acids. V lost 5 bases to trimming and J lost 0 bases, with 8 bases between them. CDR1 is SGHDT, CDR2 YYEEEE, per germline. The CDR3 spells CASRWGYQETQYF. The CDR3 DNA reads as TGTGCCAGCAGGTGGGGGTACCAAGAGACCCAGTACTTC.

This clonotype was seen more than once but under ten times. DNA for the CDR3: TGTGCCAGTAGCAACAGGGGTAGGGACTATGGCTACACCTTC. It codes for CASSNRGRDYGYTF. The chain uses TRBV19 and TRBJ1-2; TRBD1 matches 7 bases. V trimming: 6 bases; J trimming: 3 bases; junction bases outside the gene matches: 7. This CDR3 comprises 14 residues. Looked up from germline, CDR1 is LNHDA and CDR2 is SQIVND (reference sequence).

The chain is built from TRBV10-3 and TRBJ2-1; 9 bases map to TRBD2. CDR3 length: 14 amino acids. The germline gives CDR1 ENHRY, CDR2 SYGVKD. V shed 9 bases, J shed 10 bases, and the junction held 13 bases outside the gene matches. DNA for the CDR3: TGTGCCATGGCTAGCGGGGAATCCCGTATCGAGCAGTTCTTC. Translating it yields CAMASGESRIEQFF.

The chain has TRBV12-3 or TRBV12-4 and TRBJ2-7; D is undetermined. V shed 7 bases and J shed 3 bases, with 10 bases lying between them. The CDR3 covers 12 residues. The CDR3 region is CASTYGGYEQYF. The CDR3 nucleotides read TGTGCCAGCACGTACGGCGGCTACGAGCAGTACTTC.

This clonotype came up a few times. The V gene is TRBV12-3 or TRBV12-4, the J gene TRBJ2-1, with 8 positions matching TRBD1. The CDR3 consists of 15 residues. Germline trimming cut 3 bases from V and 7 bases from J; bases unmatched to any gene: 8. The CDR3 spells CASSFRGHLTNEQFF. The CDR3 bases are TGTGCCAGCAGTTTCAGGGGGCATCTCACTAATGAGCAGTTCTTC.

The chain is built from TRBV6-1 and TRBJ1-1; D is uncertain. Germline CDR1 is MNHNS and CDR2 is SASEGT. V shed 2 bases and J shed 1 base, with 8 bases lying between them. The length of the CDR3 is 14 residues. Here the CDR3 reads CASSEWPWNTEAFF. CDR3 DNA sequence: TGTGCCAGCAGTGAATGGCCCTGGAACACTGAAGCTTTCTTT.

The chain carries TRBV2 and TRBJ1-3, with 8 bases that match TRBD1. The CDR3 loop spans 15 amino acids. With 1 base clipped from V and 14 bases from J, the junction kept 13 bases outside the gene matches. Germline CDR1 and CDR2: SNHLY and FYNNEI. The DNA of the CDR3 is TGTGCCAGCAGTGAAGACAGGGGGTCCCATAATTACTTATATTTT. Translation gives CASSEDRGSHNYLYF.

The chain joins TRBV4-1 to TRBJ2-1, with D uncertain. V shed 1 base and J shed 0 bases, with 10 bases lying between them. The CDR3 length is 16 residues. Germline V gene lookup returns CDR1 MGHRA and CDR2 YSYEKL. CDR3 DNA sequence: TGCGCCAGCAGCCAAGGGACGGATCCCTCCTACAATGAGCAGTTCTTC. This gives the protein CASSQGTDPSYNEQFF.

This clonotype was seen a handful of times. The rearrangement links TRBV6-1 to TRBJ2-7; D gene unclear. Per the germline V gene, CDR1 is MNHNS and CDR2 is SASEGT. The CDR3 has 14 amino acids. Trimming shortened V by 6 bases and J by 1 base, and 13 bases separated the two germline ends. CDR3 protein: CASSQQDPSYEQYF. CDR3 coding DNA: TGTGCCAGCAGCCAGCAGGATCCATCCTACGAGCAGTACTTC.

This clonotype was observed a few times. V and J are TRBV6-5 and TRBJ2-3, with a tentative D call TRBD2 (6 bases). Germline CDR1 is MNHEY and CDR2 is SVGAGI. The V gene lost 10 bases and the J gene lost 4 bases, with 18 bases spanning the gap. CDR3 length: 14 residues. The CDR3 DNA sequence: TGTGCCACCCGGGACTCCTTGGCGTCAGATACGCAGTATTTT. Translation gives CATRDSLASDTQYF.

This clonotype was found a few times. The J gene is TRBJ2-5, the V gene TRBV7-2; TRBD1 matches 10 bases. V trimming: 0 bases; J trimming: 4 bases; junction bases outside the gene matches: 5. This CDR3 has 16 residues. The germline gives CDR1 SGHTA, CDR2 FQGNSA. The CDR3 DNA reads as TGTGCCAGCAGCTTAGCAGCGGGACAGGGGAGAGAGACCCAGTACTTC. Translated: CASSLAAGQGRETQYF. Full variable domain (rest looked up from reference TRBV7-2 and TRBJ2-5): GAGVSQSPSNKVTEKGKDVELRCDPISGHTALYWYRQSLGQGLEFLIYFQGNSAPDKSGLPSDRFSAERTGGSVSTLTIQRTQQEDSAVYLCASSLAAGQGRETQYFGPGTRLLVL.